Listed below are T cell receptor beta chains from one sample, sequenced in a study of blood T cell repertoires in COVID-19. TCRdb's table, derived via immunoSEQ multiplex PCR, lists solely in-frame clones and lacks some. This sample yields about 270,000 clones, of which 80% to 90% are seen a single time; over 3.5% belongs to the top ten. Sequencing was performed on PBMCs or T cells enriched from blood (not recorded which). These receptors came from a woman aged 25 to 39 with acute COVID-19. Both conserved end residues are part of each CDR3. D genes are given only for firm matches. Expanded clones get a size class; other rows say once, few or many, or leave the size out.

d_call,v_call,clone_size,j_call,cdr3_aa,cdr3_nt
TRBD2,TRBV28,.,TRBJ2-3,CASSSPGLAGTDTQYF,TGTGCCAGCAGTTCTCCGGGACTAGCGGGCACAGATACGCAGTATTTT
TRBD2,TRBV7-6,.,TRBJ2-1,CASSLAETSGRSEQFF,TGTGCCAGCAGCTTAGCCGAGACTAGCGGGAGGTCTGAGCAGTTCTTC
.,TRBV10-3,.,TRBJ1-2,CAISESGGAEGYTF,TGTGCCATCAGTGAGAGTGGGGGGGCGGAAGGCTACACCTTC
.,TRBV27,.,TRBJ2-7,CASSSRGRGSYEQYF,TGTGCCAGCAGTTCTCGGGGGCGGGGGTCCTACGAGCAGTACTTC
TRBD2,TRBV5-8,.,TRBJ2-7,CASSLAGLAGTFSYEQYF,TGTGCCAGCAGCTTGGCGGGACTAGCGGGAACGTTCTCCTACGAGCAGTACTTC
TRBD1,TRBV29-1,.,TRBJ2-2,CSVAGGPAGELFF,TGCAGCGTTGCAGGGGGCCCCGCCGGGGAGCTGTTTTTT
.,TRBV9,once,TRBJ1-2,CASSVGVYGYTF,TGTGCCAGCAGCGTAGGAGTGTATGGCTACACCTTC
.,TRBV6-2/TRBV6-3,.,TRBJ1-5,CASSTYSNQPQHF,TGTGCCAGCAGTACTTATAGCAATCAGCCCCAGCATTTT
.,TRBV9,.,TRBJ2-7,CASSPPGRTYEQYF,TGTGCCAGCAGCCCCCCGGGGAGGACCTACGAGCAGTACTTC
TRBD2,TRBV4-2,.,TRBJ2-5,CASSQGVMGSREAGKETQYF,TGTGCCAGCAGCCAAGGTGTCATGGGGTCGCGGGAGGCAGGGAAAGAGACCCAGTACTTC
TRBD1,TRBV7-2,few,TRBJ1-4,CASSLADRGNEKLFF,TGTGCCAGCAGCTTAGCGGACAGGGGGAATGAAAAACTGTTTTTT
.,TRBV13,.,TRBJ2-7,CASSLRGGLFEQYF,TGTGCCAGCAGCTTGCGAGGAGGGCTTTTCGAGCAGTACTTC
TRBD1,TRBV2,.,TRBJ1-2,CASSSAQGNYGYTF,TGTGCCAGCAGTTCGGCACAGGGGAACTATGGCTACACCTTC
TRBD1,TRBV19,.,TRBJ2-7,CASKGQGTEQYF,TGTGCCAGTAAAGGACAGGGGACCGAGCAGTACTTC
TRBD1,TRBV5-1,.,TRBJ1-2,CASSRDRARYGYTF,TGCGCCAGCAGCCGTGACAGGGCCCGCTATGGCTACACCTTC
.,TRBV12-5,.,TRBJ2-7,CASGYGTLEQYF,TGTGCTAGTGGCTACGGGACACTCGAGCAGTACTTC
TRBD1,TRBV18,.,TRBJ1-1,CASTLRTGDLDTEAFF,TGTGCCAGCACTCTCCGAACAGGGGACTTGGACACTGAAGCTTTCTTT
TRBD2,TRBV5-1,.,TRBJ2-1,CASSSLAGVNNEQFF,TGCGCCAGCAGCTCACTAGCGGGAGTGAACAATGAGCAGTTCTTC
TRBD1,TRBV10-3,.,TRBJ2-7,CAISESPGTGVLKQYF,TGTGCCATCAGTGAGTCTCCCGGGACAGGGGTGTTGAAGCAGTACTTC
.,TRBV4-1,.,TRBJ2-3,CASRSSTDTQYF,TGCGCCAGCAGATCAAGCACAGATACGCAGTATTTT
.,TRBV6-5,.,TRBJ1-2,CASSSPGDVGYTF,TGTGCCAGCAGTTCCCCAGGGGATGTTGGCTACACCTTC
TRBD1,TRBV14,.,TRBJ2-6,CASSQEDRVDSGANVLTF,TGTGCCAGCAGCCAAGAGGACAGGGTAGACTCTGGGGCCAACGTCCTGACTTTC
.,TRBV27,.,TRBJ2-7,CASSLGRTETYEQYF,TGTGCCAGCAGTTTAGGCAGGACAGAAACCTACGAGCAGTACTTC
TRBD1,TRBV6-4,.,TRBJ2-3,CASSLSGQADDTQYF,TGTGCCAGCAGCCTAAGTGGACAGGCAGACGATACGCAGTATTTT
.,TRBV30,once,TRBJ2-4,CAWRFAGAKNIQYF,TGTGCCTGGAGGTTCGCGGGAGCCAAAAACATTCAGTACTTC
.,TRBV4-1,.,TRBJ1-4,CASSQSLTDENEKLFF,TGCGCCAGCAGCCAATCTTTGACAGATGAAAATGAAAAACTGTTTTTT
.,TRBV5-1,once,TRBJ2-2,CASSLGPQDTGELFF,TGCGCCAGCAGCTTGGGACCCCAGGACACCGGGGAGCTGTTTTTT
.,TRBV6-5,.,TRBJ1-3,CASSGHQGAGNTIYF,TGTGCCAGCTCAGGGCATCAGGGTGCTGGAAACACCATATATTTT
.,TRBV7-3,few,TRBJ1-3,CASSPFRSSGNTIYF,TGTGCCAGCAGCCCCTTTCGGAGCTCTGGAAACACCATATATTTT
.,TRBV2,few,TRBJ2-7,CASGLQGRDEQYF,TGTGCCAGCGGCCTGCAGGGTAGGGACGAGCAGTACTTC
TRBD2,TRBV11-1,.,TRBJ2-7,CASSSTTSGHYEQYF,TGTGCCAGCAGCTCCACGACTAGCGGACACTACGAGCAGTACTTC
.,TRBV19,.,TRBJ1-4,CASSIDLKLFF,TGTGCCAGTAGTATTGACTTAAAACTGTTTTTT
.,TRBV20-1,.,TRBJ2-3,CSASPGDKPYF,TGCAGTGCTAGTCCGGGTGATAAGCCGTATTTT
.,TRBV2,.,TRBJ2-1,CASTGGNEQFF,TGTGCCAGCACCGGCGGCAATGAGCAGTTCTTC
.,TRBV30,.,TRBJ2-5,CAWSVVSGLETQYF,TGTGCCTGGAGTGTCGTGTCAGGATTAGAGACCCAGTACTTC
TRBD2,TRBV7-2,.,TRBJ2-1,CASILPGLAGSNEQFF,TGTGCCAGCATCTTACCGGGACTAGCGGGGAGCAATGAGCAGTTCTTC
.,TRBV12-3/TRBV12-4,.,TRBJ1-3,CASTPQGHTIYF,TGTGCCAGCACCCCACAGGGACACACCATATATTTT
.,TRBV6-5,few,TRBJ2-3,CASRVAGSTDTQYF,TGTGCCAGCAGAGTGGCAGGGAGCACAGATACGCAGTATTTT
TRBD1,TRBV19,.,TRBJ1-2,CASSTPPGQGNYGYTF,TGTGCCAGTAGTACCCCACCGGGACAGGGGAACTATGGCTACACCTTC
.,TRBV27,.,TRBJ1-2,CASSSGRDFNYGYTF,TGTGCCAGCAGTTCCGGCAGGGATTTTAACTATGGCTACACCTTC
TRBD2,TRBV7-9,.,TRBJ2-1,CASSSPSGSYNEQFF,TGTGCCAGCAGCTCCCCTAGCGGTTCCTACAATGAGCAGTTCTTC
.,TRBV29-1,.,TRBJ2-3,CSVEDRQKGSTDTQYF,TGCAGCGTTGAAGATCGCCAAAAGGGGAGCACAGATACGCAGTATTTT
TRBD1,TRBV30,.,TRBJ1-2,CAWRPGQANYGYTF,TGTGCCTGGAGGCCGGGACAGGCAAACTATGGCTACACCTTC
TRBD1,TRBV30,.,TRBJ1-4,CACPGQANEKLFF,TGTGCCTGCCCGGGACAGGCTAATGAAAAACTGTTTTTT
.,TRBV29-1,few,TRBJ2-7,CSVERREQGAYEQYF,TGCAGCGTTGAACGAAGGGAACAGGGAGCCTACGAGCAGTACTTC
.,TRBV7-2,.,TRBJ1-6,CASSLEGGVMPLHF,TGTGCCAGCAGCTTAGAAGGGGGGGTTATGCCCCTCCACTTT